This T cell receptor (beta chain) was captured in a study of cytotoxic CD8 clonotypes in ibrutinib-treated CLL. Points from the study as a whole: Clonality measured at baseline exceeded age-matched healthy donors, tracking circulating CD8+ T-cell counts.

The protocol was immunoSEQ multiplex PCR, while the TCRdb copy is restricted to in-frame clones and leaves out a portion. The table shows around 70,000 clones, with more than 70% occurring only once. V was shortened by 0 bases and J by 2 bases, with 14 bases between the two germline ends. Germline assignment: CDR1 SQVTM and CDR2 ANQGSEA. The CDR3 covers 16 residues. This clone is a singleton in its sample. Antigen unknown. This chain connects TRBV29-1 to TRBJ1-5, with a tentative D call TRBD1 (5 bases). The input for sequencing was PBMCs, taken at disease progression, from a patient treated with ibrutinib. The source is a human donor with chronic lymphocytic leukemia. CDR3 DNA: TGCAGCGTTGAAGATGGGCAGGGTGATGGCAATCAGCCCCAGCATTTT. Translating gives CSVEDGQGDGNQPQHF.